The 17 T cell receptor beta chains presented below share a single source sample, sequenced in a study of PD-1 blockade in classical Hodgkin lymphoma. Time point specified: newly diagnosed, previously untreated cHL patient sample. Sequenced by immunoSEQ multiplex PCR; TCRdb stores in-frame clones only, minus some. This table has some 70,000 clones, 93% appearing once. The source material was peripheral blood mononuclear cells (PBMCs). The receptors originated from a human donor with classical Hodgkin lymphoma.

The genes are TRBV7-9 and TRBJ1-4; tentatively, D is TRBD1 (5 bases). The CDR3 length is 16 residues. V lost 0 bases and J 8 bases, leaving 16 bases between the germline ends. Germline CDR1 reads SEHNR; CDR2 reads FQNEAQ (reference sequence). The CDR3 DNA reads as TGTGCCAGCAGCTTAGCTGGCGACAAGAAGGGGGAAAAACTGTTTTTT. Protein product: CASSLAGDKKGEKLFF.

V and J are TRBV27 and TRBJ2-1, with 10 bases identical to TRBD1. V shed 5 bases and J 7 bases; nucleotides not matched to a gene: 8. This CDR3 spans 15 amino acids. Germline CDR1 MNHEY, CDR2 SMNVEV (reference sequence). The CDR3 is CASSPGQGHRNEQFF. The DNA of the CDR3 is TGTGCCAGCAGTCCGGGACAGGGGCATCGGAATGAGCAGTTCTTC.

This clone counts as medium-sized. This chain uses TRBV19 with TRBJ2-7, with D tentatively TRBD1 or TRBD2 (6 bases each). CDR3 length: 13 amino acids. Germline lookup yields CDR1 LNHDA and CDR2 SQIVND (reference sequence). V lost 3 bases, J lost 4 bases, and 10 bases lay in between. The CDR3 sequence is CASSITGAYEQYF. The CDR3 DNA follows: TGTGCCAGTAGTATTACGGGGGCATACGAGCAGTACTTC.

The rearrangement joins TRBV10-1 to TRBJ2-1, with unresolved D. The CDR3 is 13 amino acids. With 6 bases removed from V and 0 bases from J, the gap between germline ends came to 6 bases. From germline, CDR1 is WNHNN and CDR2 SYGVQD (reference sequence). The CDR3 loop reads CASSRHSYNEQFF. CDR3 nucleotides: TGCGCCAGCAGCCGACACTCCTACAATGAGCAGTTCTTC.

V usage is TRBV5-6 and J usage is TRBJ2-7; no reliable D call. This CDR3 has 14 residues. The V end was cut by 4 bases, the J end by 6 bases, with 17 bases between. Looked up from germline, CDR1 is SGHDT and CDR2 is YYEEEE. The DNA of the CDR3 is TGTGCCAGCAGCCCCTTCCTGGGCGAAGGCGAGCAGTACTTC. Translation: CASSPFLGEGEQYF.

The rearrangement links TRBV10-3 to TRBJ2-7, with unresolved D. From germline, CDR1 is ENHRY and CDR2 SYGVKD. Trimming stripped 6 bases from V and 0 bases from J, with 12 bases between. The CDR3 totals 14 residues. In nucleotides, the CDR3 is TGTGCCATCAGAGACACCGGGCTCTCCTACGAGCAGTACTTC. Amino acids: CAIRDTGLSYEQYF.

The DNA for the CDR3 is TGTGCCAGCAGTGACCTCGGATATGATCAGCCCCAGCATTTT. Its translation is CASSDLGYDQPQHF. The genes are TRBV2 and TRBJ1-5; D ambiguous. V shed 3 bases and J shed 5 bases, with 11 bases lying between them. The CDR3 has 14 residues. Germline CDR1 reads SNHLY; CDR2 reads FYNNEI.

This clone showed up just once. The chain couples TRBV7-9 to TRBJ1-5; 9 bases map to TRBD1. Germline V gene lookup returns CDR1 SEHNR and CDR2 FQNEAQ (reference sequence). With 6 bases clipped from V and 6 bases from J, the junction kept 9 bases outside the gene matches. The length of the CDR3 is 15 residues. The chain's CDR3 is CASSRQGEKSQPQHF. CDR3 coding DNA: TGTGCCAGCAGTAGACAGGGGGAGAAGAGTCAGCCCCAGCATTTT.

The CDR3 region is CASSPPPGQGYTQYF. The DNA of the CDR3 is TGTGCCAGCAGCCCCCCCCCGGGACAGGGCTATACGCAGTATTTT. V gene TRBV7-2 combines with J gene TRBJ2-3; 9 bases map to TRBD1. Germline CDR1 SGHTA, CDR2 FQGNSA. Trimming removed 5 bases from V and 7 bases from J; junction bases left unmatched: 10. The CDR3 spans 15 residues.

This chain joins TRBV4-1 and TRBJ2-7; tentative D call: TRBD1 (5 bases). The CDR3 extends over 15 amino acids. Trimming removed 4 bases from V and 3 bases from J, with 16 bases in between. CDR1 and CDR2 (germline): MGHRA, YSYEKL. The CDR3 DNA reads TGCGCCAGCAGCCCAGGGCCTGGTGCGGTCTACGAGCAGTACTTC. Translated, it gives CASSPGPGAVYEQYF.

This chain links TRBV10-2 with TRBJ1-2; perhaps TRBD1 as D (6 bases). Germline CDR1 reads WSHSY; CDR2 reads SAAADI. The germline V and J ends were trimmed by 4 bases and 0 bases, with 15 bases remaining between them. This CDR3 has 16 amino acids. The DNA of the CDR3 is TGCGCCAGCAGTGCGAGAGCGGACAGAGCTAACTATGGCTACACCTTC. This translates into CASSARADRANYGYTF.

The chain carries TRBV29-1 and TRBJ2-3; D not certain. Germline V lookup: CDR1 SQVTM, CDR2 ANQGSEA. The length of the CDR3 is 13 residues. V lost 0 bases and J 4 bases, leaving 8 bases between the germline ends. CDR3 bases: TGCAGCGTTGAAGATAGTATCTCAGATACGCAGTATTTT. Translation gives CSVEDSISDTQYF.

The V call is TRBV7-8, the J call TRBJ1-4, with 8 bases lining up with TRBD1. This CDR3 has 16 residues. Germline CDR1 and CDR2: SGHVS and FQNEAQ. V lost 6 bases, J lost 7 bases, and 13 bases stayed unmatched. Here the CDR3 reads CASSWGFPGGGEKLFF. The CDR3 nucleotides read TGTGCCAGCAGTTGGGGATTCCCAGGGGGCGGTGAAAAACTGTTTTTT.

The chain joins TRBV5-4 to TRBJ2-7; 9 bases are a match to TRBD2. The trim removed 4 bases at V and 7 bases at J, leaving 12 bases unmatched. CDR3 length equals 15 residues. Germline assignment: CDR1 SGHNT and CDR2 YYREEE (reference sequence). The CDR3 spells CASSPESGRTAEQYF. CDR3 DNA: TGTGCCAGCAGCCCCGAGAGCGGGAGGACCGCGGAGCAGTACTTC. The whole variable domain, remainder taken from reference TRBV5-4 and TRBJ2-7, is ETGVTQSPTHLIKTRGQQVTLRCSSQSGHNTVSWYQQALGQGPQFIFQYYREEENGRGNFPPRFSGLQFPNYSSELNVNALELDDSALYLCASSPESGRTAEQYFGPGTRLTVT.

On this clone itself: At one boundary the junction diverges from the germline segment, which might be a read error. The chain links TRBV2 to TRBJ2-5; no firm D call. From germline, CDR1 is SNHLY and CDR2 FYNNEI. CDR3 length: 11 amino acids. CDR3 in amino acids: CASSEGPALHF. The DNA of the CDR3 is TGTGCCAGCAGTGAAGGGCCCGCTTTGCACTTC.

The chain joins TRBV18 to TRBJ2-7, with a weak D call TRBD2 (6 bases). Germline V lookup: CDR1 KGHSH, CDR2 LQKENI. The ends were cut back, 5 bases at V and 5 bases at J, with 19 bases in the middle. The CDR3 is 15 amino acids. The CDR3 protein is CASSGGFSSGDEQYF. Here the CDR3 DNA reads TGTGCCAGCTCAGGGGGGTTCAGTTCTGGGGACGAGCAGTACTTC.

V is TRBV15 and J is TRBJ2-5; D is possibly TRBD2 (5 bases). Trimming took off 3 bases at V and 4 bases at J, with 15 bases between the two ends. Germline V CDR1 and CDR2: LNHNV, YYDKDF (reference sequence). The CDR3 covers 15 residues. DNA of the CDR3: TGTGCCACCAGCAGCTACGGGATGTCGTCAGAGACCCAGTACTTC. Protein: CATSSYGMSSETQYF.